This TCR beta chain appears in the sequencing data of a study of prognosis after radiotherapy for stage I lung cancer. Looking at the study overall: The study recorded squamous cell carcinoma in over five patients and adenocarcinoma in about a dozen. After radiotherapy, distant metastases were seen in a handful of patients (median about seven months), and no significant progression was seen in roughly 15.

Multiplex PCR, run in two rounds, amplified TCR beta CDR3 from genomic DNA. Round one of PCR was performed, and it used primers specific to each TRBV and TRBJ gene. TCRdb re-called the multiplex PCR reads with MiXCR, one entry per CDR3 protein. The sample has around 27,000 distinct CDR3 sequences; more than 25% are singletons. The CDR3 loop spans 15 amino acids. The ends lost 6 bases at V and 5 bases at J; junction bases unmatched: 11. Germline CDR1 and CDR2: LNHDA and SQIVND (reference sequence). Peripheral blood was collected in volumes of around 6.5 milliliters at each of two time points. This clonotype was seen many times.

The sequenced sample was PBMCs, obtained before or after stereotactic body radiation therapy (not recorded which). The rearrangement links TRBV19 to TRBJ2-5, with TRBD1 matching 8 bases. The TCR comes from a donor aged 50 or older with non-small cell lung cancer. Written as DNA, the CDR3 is TGTGCCAGTAGCCTTCAGGGGGCGCTGGGGGAGACCCAGTACTTC. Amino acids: CASSLQGALGETQYF.